This is a list of T cell receptor beta chains from one sample in a study of T cells in Graves' hyperthyroidism and ophthalmopathy. Using its own MiXCR run on the multiplex PCR reads, TCRdb lists one record per CDR3 protein. The sample lists over 700,000 distinct CDR3 sequences, under 45% occurring once. Sequenced material: blood. These TCRs come from a middle-aged woman with Graves' hyperthyroidism. Each CDR3 is given with its conserved first and last residue. The D gene is left open where the match is weak. A row's size may be missing; if present it is once, few, many or a size class.

clone size	D gene	V gene	J gene	CDR3 DNA	CDR3 protein
many	.	TRBV6-5	TRBJ1-2	TGTGCCAGCAGCAGGAGTCGGCCTGATGGCTACACCTTC	CASSRSRPDGYTF
few	TRBD1	TRBV5-4	TRBJ2-5	TGTGCCAGCAGCACAACACAGGGGTCCCAAGAGACCCAGTACTTC	CASSTTQGSQETQYF
few	.	TRBV7-2	TRBJ2-7	TGTGCCAGCAGCTCTGACGGGCTCCATTACGAGCAGTACTTC	CASSSDGLHYEQYF
many	.	TRBV7-6	TRBJ1-2	TGTGCCAGCAGCTTAGAACCCTTCGACTATGGCTACACCTTC	CASSLEPFDYGYTF
.	TRBD1	TRBV5-1	TRBJ1-2	TGCGCCAGCAGCTTACAGGGGGCGAAGGGGGGCTATGGCTACACCTTC	CASSLQGAKGGYGYTF
.	.	TRBV7-6	TRBJ2-5	TGTGCCAGCAGCCAGGCCAAGGAGACCCAGTACTTC	CASSQAKETQYF
.	.	TRBV20-1	TRBJ2-5	TGCAGTGCTAGAATTGTGGGGGTAGTGGGGAAAGAGACCCAGTACTTC	CSARIVGVVGKETQYF
.	.	TRBV7-9	TRBJ1-3	TGTGCCAGCAGCTCTACCGACCGCGGGGATGGAAACACCATATATTTT	CASSSTDRGDGNTIYF
.	TRBD1	TRBV5-3	TRBJ1-2	TGTGCCAGCGACTCAGGACAGGGGACCTCCTATGGCTACACCTTC	CASDSGQGTSYGYTF
.	.	TRBV5-5	TRBJ2-5	TGTGCCAGCAGCTTGACGCGATCAACAGAGACCCAGTACTTC	CASSLTRSTETQYF
.	.	TRBV29-1	TRBJ2-7	TGCAGCGTTGGGGAGGGGGATCACGAGCAGTACTTC	CSVGEGDHEQYF
many	.	TRBV5-1	TRBJ2-6	TGCGCCAGCAGCTCAGGACTGACTAATTCTGGGGCCAACGTCCTGACTTTC	CASSSGLTNSGANVLTF
few	.	TRBV12-3/TRBV12-4	TRBJ1-3	TGTGCCAGCAGCCAAACCGGGGCCACTTCTGGAAACACCATATATTTT	CASSQTGATSGNTIYF
.	.	TRBV7-9	TRBJ2-5	TGTGCCAGCAGCCCCCCTCAGGGGTCCGAGACCCAGTACTTC	CASSPPQGSETQYF
.	TRBD2	TRBV3-1	TRBJ2-7	TGTGCCAGCAGCCCTCGTTCTAGCGGGAGGGCAGCAGAGCAGTACTTC	CASSPRSSGRAAEQYF
many	.	TRBV7-9	TRBJ2-2	TGTGCCAGCAGCTCGACACCCACGAACACCGGGGAGCTGTTTTTT	CASSSTPTNTGELFF
.	.	TRBV7-3	TRBJ2-1	TGTGCCAGCAGCCGACCTAGGGGTGAGCAGTTCTTC	CASSRPRGEQFF
.	.	TRBV7-9	TRBJ2-1	TGTGCCAGCAGCTCCGGGACCTGGGGGAATGAGCAGTTCTTC	CASSSGTWGNEQFF
.	.	TRBV10-3	TRBJ2-4	TGTGCCATCAGTGGACATCAAAACATTCAGTACTTC	CAISGHQNIQYF
.	.	TRBV2	TRBJ2-7	TGTGCCAGCACCTCGAGGAGGGCAGGGACAAACGAGCAGTACTTC	CASTSRRAGTNEQYF
few	.	TRBV19	TRBJ1-4	TGTGCCAGCCAAACCCCAACTAATGAAAAACTGTTTTTT	CASQTPTNEKLFF
.	.	TRBV20-1	TRBJ2-5	TGCAGTGCTAGACCTCCGGGGGTAAAGACCCAGTACTTC	CSARPPGVKTQYF
.	.	TRBV10-3	TRBJ1-5	TGTGCCAGGAGTAAGGAGACAGGTATGGCTAGCAATCAGCCCCAGCATTTT	CARSKETGMASNQPQHF
many	.	TRBV19	TRBJ1-2	TGTGCCACGCTCTCTCCGGGGGGGCCCCTTCGCTACACCTTC	CATLSPGGPLRYTF
.	.	TRBV7-3	TRBJ1-5	TGTGCCAGCAGCTCCCTAAGGGGTTTCGGGCAGCCCCAGCATTTT	CASSSLRGFGQPQHF
.	.	TRBV29-1	TRBJ1-3	TGCAGCGTCTACGGGACCACTGGAAACACCATATATTTT	CSVYGTTGNTIYF